These T cell receptor beta chains were read from a single sample in a study of prognosis after radiotherapy for stage I lung cancer. MiXCR, applied by TCRdb to the multiplex PCR reads, yields one record per CDR3 protein. The table has 20,000 to 25,000 distinct CDR3 sequences, 43% seen once; the top ten hold less than 40%. The material was PBMCs, obtained before or after stereotactic body radiation therapy (not recorded which). The source is a donor over 45 with non-small cell lung cancer. Both conserved end residues are part of each CDR3. The D gene is left open where the match is weak. Clone size is shown for a subset of rows, as once, few, many or a class of expanded clone.

D	J	V	size	DNA	CDR3
NA	TRBJ2-2	TRBV24-1	many	TGTGCCACCAGTGGACGACCTAGGAACACCGGGGAGCTGTTTTTT	CATSGRPRNTGELFF
NA	TRBJ2-1	TRBV7-2	few	TGTGCCAGCACCCGGGCCCCGGGGCGAAACAATGAGCAGTTCTTC	CASTRAPGRNNEQFF
TRBD1	TRBJ2-1	TRBV11-2	medium-sized	TGTGCCAGCAGCTACCGAATCGGGGACAGGGGGTATGAGCAGTTCTTC	CASSYRIGDRGYEQFF
NA	TRBJ2-1	TRBV9	NA	TGTGCCAGCAGCGTCATAAGGTGTTTCTCCTACAATGAGCAGTTCTTC	CASSVIRCFSYNEQFF
TRBD2	TRBJ2-7	TRBV5-1	few	TGCGCCAGCAGCCTACTACCGACTAGCGGGAGTAACTACGAGCAGTACTTC	CASSLLPTSGSNYEQYF
NA	TRBJ2-7	TRBV30	NA	TGTGCCTGGAGTACGGGATTCACCGGGGACGAGCAGTACTTC	CAWSTGFTGDEQYF
TRBD1	TRBJ1-6	TRBV6-2/TRBV6-3	NA	TGTGCCAGCAGCTGGGACAGGGGTAGATCACCCCTCCACTTT	CASSWDRGRSPLHF
NA	TRBJ2-7	TRBV28	NA	TGTGCCAGCAGTTTAAGGCGGGGTTGGTACTTC	CASSLRRGWYF
NA	TRBJ2-2	TRBV28	few	TGTGCCAGCACTCGACAGGGACTAGCCGGGGAGCTGTTTTTT	CASTRQGLAGELFF
NA	TRBJ1-5	TRBV12-3/TRBV12-4	many	TGTGCCAGCAGTTTGGGCAGGGGCCCTTATCAGCCCCAGCATTTT	CASSLGRGPYQPQHF
NA	TRBJ2-1	TRBV7-9	many	TGTGCCAGCGGACCCTATGAGACCCCCTACAATGAGCAGTTCTTC	CASGPYETPYNEQFF
NA	TRBJ2-7	TRBV30	NA	TGTGCCTGGAGTGTGGAGACCCCTACGAGGCAGTACTTC	CAWSVETPTRQYF
NA	TRBJ2-4	TRBV14	few	TGTGCCAGCAGCCAGGGCCAGGGGGGAAACATTCAGTACTTC	CASSQGQGGNIQYF
NA	TRBJ1-2	TRBV19	many	TGTGCCAGTAGCGCAGGACCTCGGATATATGGCTACACCTTC	CASSAGPRIYGYTF
TRBD2	TRBJ2-2	TRBV7-3	NA	TGTGCCAGCAGCGTTCAGATGCCTAGCGGGGGGAAGGGGGAGCTGTTTTTT	CASSVQMPSGGKGELFF
NA	TRBJ2-2	TRBV2	many	TGTGCCAGCAGTCTCCACCCGGGGTTGATCACCGGGGAGCTGTTTTTT	CASSLHPGLITGELFF
NA	TRBJ2-1	TRBV19	NA	TGTGCCAGTAGTCCCCTCCCGGCGTTTGAGCAGTTCTTC	CASSPLPAFEQFF
NA	TRBJ2-1	TRBV6-2/TRBV6-3	medium-sized	TGTGCCAGCAGTGTACTCGGGGGGCCCTACAATGAGCAGTTCTTC	CASSVLGGPYNEQFF
NA	TRBJ1-5	TRBV6-4	NA	TGTGCCAGAAGGGGAGGGGGGGCTCAGCACCAGCATTTT	CARRGGGAQHQHF
NA	TRBJ1-5	TRBV6-2/TRBV6-3	NA	TGTGCCAGCAGCCTGGACAGAGTCAATCAGCCCCAGCATTTT	CASSLDRVNQPQHF
NA	TRBJ2-7	TRBV7-2	many	TGTGCCAGCAGCTTATACGGACAAGAGCAGTACTTC	CASSLYGQEQYF
TRBD2	TRBJ2-1	TRBV3-1	once	TGTGCCAGCAGCCAACCCGGGACTAGCGGGTACAATGAGCAGTTCTTC	CASSQPGTSGYNEQFF
TRBD1	TRBJ2-7	TRBV13	NA	TGTGCCAGCAGCGAGCGGACAGGGGCCCCCTACGAGCAGTACTTC	CASSERTGAPYEQYF
NA	TRBJ1-2	TRBV19	NA	TGTGCCAGTAGTTTGACAGTCGGCTATGGCTACACCTTC	CASSLTVGYGYTF
NA	TRBJ1-3	TRBV10-3	NA	TGTGCCAGCAGTCACGAGGGAAACACCATATATTTT	CASSHEGNTIYF
TRBD2	TRBJ2-1	TRBV24-1	medium-sized	TGTGCCACCAGTGCTCCGGTAGCGGGAGACAATGAGCAGTTCTTC	CATSAPVAGDNEQFF
NA	TRBJ1-4	TRBV29-1	many	TGCAGCGTTGGAACCGGGACTGCAACTAATGAAAAACTGTTTTTT	CSVGTGTATNEKLFF
TRBD2	TRBJ2-2	TRBV19	NA	TGTGCCGGTAGTATTGGGACTAGCGGGTGCACCGTGGAGCTGTTTTTT	CAGSIGTSGCTVELFF
TRBD1	TRBJ2-7	TRBV6-8	medium-sized	TGTGCCAGCAGTCGCTCGGGACAGGGGTACTACGAGCAGTACTTC	CASSRSGQGYYEQYF
NA	TRBJ2-7	TRBV5-1	many	TGCGCCAGCAGCGTCGACAGCCCCTCCTACGAGCAGTACTTC	CASSVDSPSYEQYF
NA	TRBJ2-7	TRBV28	many	TGTGCCAGCACCGTCGACGGAAGCTACGAGCAGTACTTC	CASTVDGSYEQYF
TRBD1	TRBJ1-1	TRBV29-1	many	TGCAGCGTTGAAAAACAGGGGGCTGAAGCTTTCTTT	CSVEKQGAEAFF
TRBD2	TRBJ2-7	TRBV5-1	many	TGCGCCAGCAGTCCTAGCGGGAGACCCTACGAGCAGTACTTC	CASSPSGRPYEQYF
NA	TRBJ1-1	TRBV6-1	medium-sized	TGTGCCAGCAGGGACATAAACATGAACACTGAAGCTTTCTTT	CASRDINMNTEAFF
TRBD2	TRBJ2-3	TRBV28	NA	TGTGACAGCAAGGCGGGAGGAGGGACAGATACGCAGTATTTT	CDSKAGGGTDTQYF
NA	TRBJ2-1	TRBV6-1	NA	TGTGCCACCCGTCAACCCCTGGACGCCTCCTACAACGAGCAGTTCTTC	CATRQPLDASYNEQFF